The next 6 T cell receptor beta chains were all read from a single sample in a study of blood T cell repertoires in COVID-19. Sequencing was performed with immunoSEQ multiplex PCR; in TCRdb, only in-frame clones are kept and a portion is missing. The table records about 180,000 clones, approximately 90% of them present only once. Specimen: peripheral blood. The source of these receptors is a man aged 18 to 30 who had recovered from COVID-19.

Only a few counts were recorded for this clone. CDR3 residues: CASRYRNTEAFF. As DNA, the CDR3 is TGTGCCAGTCGCTACAGGAACACTGAAGCTTTCTTT. This chain links TRBV19 with TRBJ1-1; no clear D gene. The CDR3 runs to 12 residues. V gave up 8 bases and J gave up 1 base, with 8 bases separating them. Germline CDR1 is LNHDA and CDR2 is SQIVND (reference sequence).

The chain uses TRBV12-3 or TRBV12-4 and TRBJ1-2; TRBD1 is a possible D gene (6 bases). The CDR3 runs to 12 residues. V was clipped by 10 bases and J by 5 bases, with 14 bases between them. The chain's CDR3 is CATDGRGYGYTF. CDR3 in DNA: TGTGCCACCGACGGGAGGGGGTATGGCTACACCTTC.

For the CDR3, the DNA is TGTGCCAGCAGCCGGGGTCCTGAAGCTTTCTTT. This gives the protein CASSRGPEAFF. The J gene is TRBJ1-1, the V gene TRBV5-4; no definite D call. The germline V and J ends were trimmed by 4 bases and 6 bases, with 7 bases remaining between them. This CDR3 has 11 amino acids. Germline V gene lookup returns CDR1 SGHNT and CDR2 YYREEE (reference sequence).

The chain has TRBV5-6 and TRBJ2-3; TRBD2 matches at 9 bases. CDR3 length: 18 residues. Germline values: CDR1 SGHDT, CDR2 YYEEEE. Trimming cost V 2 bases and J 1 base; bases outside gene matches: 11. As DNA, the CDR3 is TGTGCCAGCAGCTTCCTAGCGGGATACCGCGGGGGCACAGATACGCAGTATTTT. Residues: CASSFLAGYRGGTDTQYF.

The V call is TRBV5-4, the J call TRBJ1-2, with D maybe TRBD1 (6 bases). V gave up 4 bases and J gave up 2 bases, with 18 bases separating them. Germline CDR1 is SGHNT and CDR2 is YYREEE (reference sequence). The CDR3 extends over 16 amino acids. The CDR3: CASSLGKGHSNYGYTF. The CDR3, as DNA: TGTGCCAGCAGCCTTGGGAAGGGACACAGCAACTATGGCTACACCTTC.

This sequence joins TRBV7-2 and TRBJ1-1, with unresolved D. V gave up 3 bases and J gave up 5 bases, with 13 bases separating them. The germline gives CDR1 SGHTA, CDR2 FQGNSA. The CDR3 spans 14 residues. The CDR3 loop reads CASSLSPPRTEAFF. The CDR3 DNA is TGTGCCAGCAGCTTGAGCCCTCCGCGGACTGAAGCTTTCTTT.